Following are 17 T cell receptor beta chains from one sample sequenced in a study of T cells in Graves' hyperthyroidism and ophthalmopathy (dated by TCRdb to between 2018 and 2021). Library preparation used multiplex PCR. This sample was sequenced with an Illumina HiSeq 2000. TCR beta CDR3 regions were amplified from RNA transcripts. For the first round of RT-PCR on the TCR CDR3, the HTBI primer set was used together with the Qiagen OneStep RT-PCR kit. Starting from the raw public reads, TCRdb applied fastp trimming at Q25, assembled clones with MiXCR and retained in-frame beta chains. Rows with one shared CDR3 protein collapse into an entry with the most common genes and DNA. This sample comprises 240,000 or so distinct CDR3 sequences, over 15% of them detected only once. The ten largest make up more than 25% of the sample. Material: blood. Receptor source: a woman aged 18 to 35 with Graves' ophthalmopathy.

This clonotype was counted at least ten times. For the CDR3, the DNA is TGTGCCAGCAGCCCGAAGGAGGGACCGAACACCGGGGAGCTGTTTTTT. This codes for CASSPKEGPNTGELFF. The chain joins TRBV7-9 to TRBJ2-2; the D gene is possibly TRBD2 (6 bases). In germline, CDR1 is SEHNR, CDR2 FQNEAQ (reference sequence). V was clipped by 5 bases and J by 0 bases, with 13 bases between them. CDR3 length equals 16 residues. The variable domain in full, completed from reference TRBV7-9 and TRBJ2-2, reads DTGVSQNPRHKITKRGQNVTFRCDPISEHNRLYWYRQTLGQGPEFLTYFQNEAQLEKSRLLSDRFSAERPKGSFSTLEIQRTEQGDSAMYLCASSPKEGPNTGELFFGEGSRLTVL.

In its sample, this clonotype was seen many times. J is TRBJ2-5 and V is TRBV28, with a possible D match to TRBD2 (5 bases). V was pared by 5 bases and J by 1 base, with 14 bases between. The CDR3 runs to 15 residues. The V gene's germline CDR1 is MDHEN and CDR2 SYDVKM. In nucleotides, the CDR3 is TGTGCCAGCAGTATACTGACTACCATCCAAGAGACCCAGTACTTC. This sequence encodes CASSILTTIQETQYF. The full variable domain, completed using reference TRBV28 and TRBJ2-5, is DVKVTQSSRYLVKRTGEKVFLECVQDMDHENMFWYRQDPGLGLRLIYFSYDVKMKEKGDIPEGYSVSREKKERFSLILESASTNQTSMYLCASSILTTIQETQYFGPGTRLLVL.

This clonotype was picked up many times. The chain uses TRBV5-1 and TRBJ2-1; 7 bases agree with TRBD2. The junction had 8 bases not matched to a gene; V was cut back by 2 bases and J by 6 bases. The CDR3 totals 15 residues. CDR1 is SGHRS, CDR2 YFSETQ, per germline. The CDR3: CASSFGRAPLNEQFF. The DNA of the CDR3 is TGCGCCAGCAGCTTTGGGAGGGCCCCACTCAATGAGCAGTTCTTC.

This clonotype showed up many times. This rearrangement joins TRBV7-9 to TRBJ2-1, with 9 bases identical to TRBD2. The germline V gene has CDR1 SEHNR and CDR2 FQNEAQ (reference sequence). Trimming at V came to 5 bases and at J to 9 bases, leaving 11 bases not matched to a gene. This CDR3 has 15 amino acids. CDR3 region: CASSTLAGSKVEQFF. CDR3 bases: TGTGCCAGCAGCACGCTAGCGGGATCAAAAGTTGAGCAGTTCTTC.

This rearrangement joins TRBV11-2 to TRBJ1-4, with D perhaps matching TRBD1 (5 bases). This CDR3 spans 15 amino acids. CDR1 SGHAT and CDR2 FQNNGV come from the germline V gene. Trimming shortened V by 1 base and J by 2 bases, and 8 bases separated the two germline ends. CDR3 DNA sequence: TGTGCCAGCAGCTTAGCACGGGGGACTAATGAAAAACTGTTTTTT. This sequence encodes CASSLARGTNEKLFF.

In its sample, this clonotype was seen many times. CDR3 bases: TGTGCCAGCAGTTCGGGCCACCCAGCGACCCCTGAAGCTTTCTTT. Translating gives CASSSGHPATPEAFF. V and J are TRBV28 and TRBJ1-1; no definite D call. V shed 4 bases and J shed 6 bases, with 18 bases lying between them. CDR1 is MDHEN, CDR2 SYDVKM, per germline. The CDR3 is 15 residues long.

Ten or more counts support this clonotype. The V gene is TRBV10-3, the J gene TRBJ1-1; the D is unclear. Germline-derived CDR1 and CDR2 are ENHRY and SYGVKD. The V end lost 0 bases, the J end lost 1 base, and 12 bases lay between the germline ends. This CDR3 has 16 amino acids. The CDR3 protein is CAISESVALGNTEAFF. The CDR3, as DNA: TGTGCCATCAGTGAGTCTGTCGCTCTGGGGAACACTGAAGCTTTCTTT.

J is TRBJ2-1 and V is TRBV11-2; D is possibly TRBD1 (5 bases). The CDR3 sequence is 14 residues long. Trimming shortened V by 3 bases and J by 5 bases, and 11 bases separated the two germline ends. CDR1 SGHAT and CDR2 FQNNGV come from the germline V gene. Here the CDR3 reads CASSFATDNNEQFF. CDR3 coding DNA: TGTGCCAGCAGCTTCGCGACGGACAACAATGAGCAGTTCTTC.

This clonotype was counted ten times or more. CDR3 residues: CASSRETGSYTF. The CDR3 region has the DNA TGTGCCAGTTCCCGGGAGACAGGGAGCTACACCTTC. The rearrangement uses TRBV19 and TRBJ1-2; 7 bases align to TRBD1. The CDR3 sequence is 12 residues long. With 8 bases clipped from V and 9 bases from J, the junction kept 9 bases outside the gene matches. The germline V gene has CDR1 LNHDA and CDR2 SQIVND (reference sequence).

This clonotype was observed many times. The chain employs TRBV6-2 or TRBV6-3 and TRBJ2-1; TRBD1 aligns across 9 bases. CDR1 is MNHEY and CDR2 is SVGEGT in the germline V gene. The CDR3 is 13 amino acids. Trimming at V came to 6 bases and at J to 7 bases, leaving 4 bases not matched to a gene. The CDR3 region has the DNA TGTGCCAGCAGCGGACAGGGGTGGAATGAGCAGTTCTTC. Its translation: CASSGQGWNEQFF.

This clonotype came up many times. The V call is TRBV4-3, the J call TRBJ2-7; 8 bases map to TRBD1. The J segment lost 5 bases and the V segment lost 3 bases, leaving 9 bases of the junction unmatched. Germline values: CDR1 LGHNA, CDR2 YSLEER. The CDR3 loop spans 15 amino acids. In DNA form, the CDR3 reads TGCGCCAGCAGCCAGACAACAGGGGGGACGAACGAGCAGTACTTC. Translation gives CASSQTTGGTNEQYF.

At least ten counts were recorded for this clonotype. This chain uses TRBV6-1 with TRBJ1-1, with TRBD1 identical over 7 bases. Germline CDR1 and CDR2: MNHNS and SASEGT. V dropped 8 bases and J dropped 7; count of bases not matched to a gene: 4. The CDR3 loop spans 11 amino acids. In DNA, the CDR3 is TGTGCCAGCCCCAGACAGGGTGAAGCTTTCTTT. Translating gives CASPRQGEAFF.

This clonotype has at least ten counts. The chain carries TRBV14 and TRBJ2-1, with D maybe TRBD2 (6 bases). The length of the CDR3 is 15 residues. The germline V gene encodes CDR1 SGHDN and CDR2 FVKESK. The V end was cut by 8 bases, the J end by 0 bases, with 14 bases between. In nucleotides, the CDR3 is TGTGCCAGCTCTCTAGCGACCAGCTCCTACAATGAGCAGTTCTTC. Protein sequence: CASSLATSSYNEQFF.

This clonotype showed up many times. V gene TRBV5-8 combines with J gene TRBJ2-3, with 7 positions matching TRBD1. The germline gives CDR1 SGHTS, CDR2 YDEGEE. CDR3 size: 17 residues. J gave up 0 bases and V 1 base, and 8 bases lay outside the gene matches. CDR3 loop: CASSLTSRGSSTDTQYF. CDR3 sequence (DNA): TGTGCCAGCAGCTTGACCTCCAGGGGGTCAAGCACAGATACGCAGTATTTT.

This clonotype was recorded many times. The V gene is TRBV6-4, the J gene TRBJ2-1, with 8 nucleotides matching TRBD2. CDR3 length: 15 residues. Germline V gene sequence: CDR1 MRHNA, CDR2 SNTAGT. Germline trimming cut 0 bases from V and 3 bases from J; bases unmatched to any gene: 1. CDR3 bases: TGTGCCAGCAGTGACTCCACTAGCGGCTACAATGAGCAGTTCTTC. It translates to CASSDSTSGYNEQFF.

Ten or more counts support this clonotype. The chain recombines TRBV7-9 with TRBJ2-5; D gene unclear. CDR3 length: 10 residues. Germline V gene lookup returns CDR1 SEHNR and CDR2 FQNEAQ (reference sequence). V was clipped by 1 base and J by 14 bases, with 8 bases between them. The DNA of the CDR3 is TGTGCCAGCAGCTTAGGGGTTCTTTACTTC. Translating gives CASSLGVLYF. The variable domain in full, completed from reference TRBV7-9 and TRBJ2-5, reads DTGVSQNPRHKITKRGQNVTFRCDPISEHNRLYWYRQTLGQGPEFLTYFQNEAQLEKSRLLSDRFSAERPKGSFSTLEIQRTEQGDSAMYLCASSLGVLYFGPGTRLLVL.

This clonotype showed up many times. The chain recombines TRBV5-8 with TRBJ2-1; a weak D match, TRBD2 (6 bases). This CDR3 contains 15 residues. Germline loops: CDR1 SGHTS, CDR2 YDEGEE. V was cut by 4 bases and J by 1 base, with 12 bases left in between. CDR3 DNA: TGTGCCAGCAGCCCCGGGAGTCTATCCTACAATGAGCAGTTCTTC. This encodes CASSPGSLSYNEQFF.